This T cell receptor (beta chain) was obtained from a study of radiotherapy plus CTLA-4 blockade in lung cancer. The repertoire was sequenced with immunoSEQ multiplex PCR; TCRdb's copy has only in-frame clones and lacks some. There are roughly 110,000 clones in the sample; more than 75% occur only once, and over 2% lies in the top ten. This sequence originates from a human donor with non-small cell lung cancer that progressed on radiotherapy plus ipilimumab. Some clones in this sample may be carry-over from other donors' samples. Specimen: peripheral blood, collected from a patient treated with radiotherapy plus ipilimumab.

The CDR3 nucleotides read TGTGCCACCAGCAGAGTCCGGGAGGAAAACATTCAGTACTTC. Translation: CATSRVREENIQYF. This chain joins TRBV15 and TRBJ2-4, with 7 bases fitting TRBD2. The CDR3 extends over 14 amino acids. Looked up from germline, CDR1 is LNHNV and CDR2 is YYDKDF (reference sequence). The junction had 2 bases not matched to a gene; V was cut back by 1 base and J by 5 bases. The full variable domain, its missing parts supplied by reference TRBV15 and TRBJ2-4, is DAMVIQNPRYQVTQFGKPVTLSCSQTLNHNVMYWYQQKSSQAPKLLFHYYDKDFNNEADTPDNFQSRRPNTSFCFLDIRSPGLGDTAMYLCATSRVREENIQYFGAGTRLSVL.